This is a list of T cell receptor beta chains from one sample in a study of OX40 agonist ivuxolimab in advanced cancers. Assay: immunoSEQ multiplex PCR; the TCRdb copy retains only in-frame clones and omits some. The table has around 70,000 clones, around four fifths seen once; the top ten hold over 4.5%. Specimen: CD4+ or CD8+ T cells sorted from blood, collected in a trial of the OX40 agonist ivuxolimab. The source is an adult with an advanced solid tumor such as melanoma, head and neck, liver or kidney cancer. Each CDR3 is given with its conserved first and last residue. D genes are given only for firm matches. Rows give clone size only sometimes, using once, few, many, or a class for an expanded clone.

d_gene: TRBD1; j_gene: TRBJ1-6; v_gene: TRBV6-1; len: 15; abundance: -; CDR3nt: TGTGCCAGCATTCCGGGACAGGGATATAATTCACCCCTCCACTTT; CDR3aa: CASIPGQGYNSPLHF
d_gene: TRBD2; j_gene: TRBJ2-1; v_gene: TRBV4-2; len: 18; abundance: -; CDR3nt: TGTGCCAGCAGCCAAGTATCTCTTGGCGGGAGCTCCTACAATGAGCAGTTCTTC; CDR3aa: CASSQVSLGGSSYNEQFF
d_gene: TRBD1; j_gene: TRBJ2-1; v_gene: TRBV18; len: 15; abundance: -; CDR3nt: TGTGCCAGCTCAACCGGGACAGTTACCTACAATGAGCAGTTCTTC; CDR3aa: CASSTGTVTYNEQFF
d_gene: -; j_gene: TRBJ1-1; v_gene: TRBV7-2; len: 15; abundance: -; CDR3nt: TGTGCCAGCAGCTTAAATGGGGGGCGAGGAACTGAAGCTTTCTTT; CDR3aa: CASSLNGGRGTEAFF
d_gene: TRBD1; j_gene: TRBJ1-1; v_gene: TRBV28; len: 15; abundance: -; CDR3nt: TGTGCCAGCAGTTCCCAGGGGACAGGGACCACTGAAGCTTTCTTT; CDR3aa: CASSSQGTGTTEAFF
d_gene: TRBD1; j_gene: TRBJ1-2; v_gene: TRBV18; len: 13; abundance: -; CDR3nt: TGTGCCAGCTCACAAGGACAGGGGGTTCCGAACACCTTC; CDR3aa: CASSQGQGVPNTF
d_gene: -; j_gene: TRBJ2-1; v_gene: TRBV5-6; len: 14; abundance: -; CDR3nt: TGTACCAGCAGCTTGGGGATGTCCTACAATGAGCAGTTCTTC; CDR3aa: CTSSLGMSYNEQFF
d_gene: -; j_gene: TRBJ2-2; v_gene: TRBV6-1; len: 13; abundance: few; CDR3nt: TGTGCCAGCAGTTTGGACGTCGCCGGGGAGCTGTTTTTT; CDR3aa: CASSLDVAGELFF
d_gene: TRBD1; j_gene: TRBJ2-7; v_gene: TRBV9; len: 15; abundance: -; CDR3nt: TGTGCCAGCAGCGAGCAGGGACAGGGGGTCGACGAGCAGTACTTC; CDR3aa: CASSEQGQGVDEQYF
d_gene: -; j_gene: TRBJ2-2; v_gene: TRBV4-2; len: 16; abundance: -; CDR3nt: TGTGCCAGCAGCCAAGGGGGGACGGACAACACCGGGGAGCTGTTTTTT; CDR3aa: CASSQGGTDNTGELFF
d_gene: -; j_gene: TRBJ1-2; v_gene: TRBV7-2; len: 15; abundance: -; CDR3nt: TGTGCCAGCAGAAAAGGTCCCAGGGTGGAAGGTGGCTACACCTTC; CDR3aa: CASRKGPRVEGGYTF
d_gene: TRBD1; j_gene: TRBJ1-2; v_gene: TRBV27; len: 13; abundance: -; CDR3nt: TGTGCCAGCAGTCAGGGGGGATCGTATGGCTACACCTTC; CDR3aa: CASSQGGSYGYTF
d_gene: -; j_gene: TRBJ2-4; v_gene: TRBV5-5; len: 12; abundance: -; CDR3nt: TGTGCCAGCAGCTTTCAAGGGAACATTCAGTACTTC; CDR3aa: CASSFQGNIQYF
d_gene: -; j_gene: TRBJ1-4; v_gene: TRBV28; len: 14; abundance: -; CDR3nt: TGTGCCAGCAGTTCTCCGGGACGGAATGAAAAACTGTTTTTT; CDR3aa: CASSSPGRNEKLFF
d_gene: TRBD1; j_gene: TRBJ2-5; v_gene: TRBV19; len: 15; abundance: -; CDR3nt: TGTGCCAGTTCCCGAGGGGACAGGGAGCAAGAGACCCAGTACTTC; CDR3aa: CASSRGDREQETQYF
d_gene: TRBD2; j_gene: TRBJ2-1; v_gene: TRBV9; len: 16; abundance: once; CDR3nt: TGTGCCAGCAGCGGAAAGACTAGCGGATACTACAATGAGCAGTTCTTC; CDR3aa: CASSGKTSGYYNEQFF
d_gene: -; j_gene: TRBJ2-1; v_gene: TRBV29-1; len: 12; abundance: -; CDR3nt: TGCAGCGTTGAGGCGGGGGCCAATGAGCAGTTCTTC; CDR3aa: CSVEAGANEQFF
d_gene: TRBD1; j_gene: TRBJ1-1; v_gene: TRBV7-8; len: 13; abundance: few; CDR3nt: TGTGCCAGCAGCCAGGGGACAGGCCGGGGAGCTTTCTTT; CDR3aa: CASSQGTGRGAFF
d_gene: -; j_gene: TRBJ1-1; v_gene: TRBV7-2; len: 14; abundance: -; CDR3nt: TGTGCCAGCAGCCTCAGGTGGGGGGACACTGAAGCTTTCTTT; CDR3aa: CASSLRWGDTEAFF
d_gene: -; j_gene: TRBJ2-4; v_gene: TRBV4-2; len: 16; abundance: -; CDR3nt: TGTGCCAGCAGCCAAGCGGTCACCCAAGCCAAAAACATTCAGTACTTC; CDR3aa: CASSQAVTQAKNIQYF
d_gene: -; j_gene: TRBJ1-2; v_gene: TRBV5-1; len: 12; abundance: -; CDR3nt: TGCGCCAGGCCTTCCTCCGGGGAGGGCTACACCTTC; CDR3aa: CARPSSGEGYTF
d_gene: TRBD1; j_gene: TRBJ1-1; v_gene: TRBV5-1; len: 15; abundance: few; CDR3nt: TGCGCCAGCAGCACGGGACAGCCGGGGGGCACTGAAGCTTTCTTT; CDR3aa: CASSTGQPGGTEAFF
d_gene: -; j_gene: TRBJ2-7; v_gene: TRBV7-2; len: 13; abundance: -; CDR3nt: TGTGCCAGCAGCATCGACTGGGCCTACGAGCAGTACTTC; CDR3aa: CASSIDWAYEQYF
d_gene: -; j_gene: TRBJ2-4; v_gene: TRBV7-2; len: 16; abundance: -; CDR3nt: TGTGCCAGCAGCCCACATGTCGGGGCGGCCAAAAACATTCAGTACTTC; CDR3aa: CASSPHVGAAKNIQYF
d_gene: -; j_gene: TRBJ2-5; v_gene: TRBV28; len: 15; abundance: -; CDR3nt: TGTGCCAGCAGTCCCCTCGGAGAAGCTCAAGAGACCCAGTACTTC; CDR3aa: CASSPLGEAQETQYF
d_gene: -; j_gene: TRBJ2-7; v_gene: TRBV28; len: 12; abundance: -; CDR3nt: TGTGCCAGCAGTTTATCGGGCGGCGAGCAGTACTTC; CDR3aa: CASSLSGGEQYF
d_gene: -; j_gene: TRBJ2-7; v_gene: TRBV7-2; len: 15; abundance: -; CDR3nt: TGTGCCTCCACGTCCCCGGGAGCCGGGGCCTACGAGCAGTACTTC; CDR3aa: CASTSPGAGAYEQYF
d_gene: -; j_gene: TRBJ1-5; v_gene: TRBV2; len: 13; abundance: -; CDR3nt: TGTGCCAGCAAAGTTCGGGGGAATCAGCCCCAGCATTTT; CDR3aa: CASKVRGNQPQHF
d_gene: TRBD2; j_gene: TRBJ2-2; v_gene: TRBV9; len: 12; abundance: -; CDR3nt: TGTGCCAGCAGCGTAGTCGGGGGGGCCTTGTTTTTT; CDR3aa: CASSVVGGALFF
d_gene: -; j_gene: TRBJ1-4; v_gene: TRBV5-6; len: 12; abundance: -; CDR3nt: TGTGCCAGCAGCTTGTGGGATGAAAAACTGTTTTTT; CDR3aa: CASSLWDEKLFF
d_gene: -; j_gene: TRBJ2-2; v_gene: TRBV2; len: 14; abundance: -; CDR3nt: TGTGCCAGCAAGAGAGGCCAGGGTCTCGGGGAGCTGTTTTTT; CDR3aa: CASKRGQGLGELFF
d_gene: -; j_gene: TRBJ1-6; v_gene: TRBV21-1; len: 18; abundance: -; CDR3nt: TGTGCCAGCAGCAACCTAGCCGGGACAGGGGGAGGCGATTCACCCCTCCACTTT; CDR3aa: CASSNLAGTGGGDSPLHF
d_gene: -; j_gene: TRBJ2-5; v_gene: TRBV6-7; len: 11; abundance: -; CDR3nt: TGTGCCAGCAGTTACAGGGAGACCCAGTACTTC; CDR3aa: CASSYRETQYF
d_gene: -; j_gene: TRBJ2-5; v_gene: TRBV30; len: 12; abundance: -; CDR3nt: TGTGCCTGGAGTCGAGGGTTAGAGACCCAGTACTTC; CDR3aa: CAWSRGLETQYF
d_gene: -; j_gene: TRBJ2-2; v_gene: TRBV7-7; len: 12; abundance: -; CDR3nt: TGTGCTAGCAGCTTAGGTCCCGGGGAGCTGTTTTTT; CDR3aa: CASSLGPGELFF
d_gene: TRBD2; j_gene: TRBJ2-3; v_gene: TRBV5-1; len: 16; abundance: -; CDR3nt: TGCGCCAGCAGCTTGGGGACTAGAGGGGGCACAGATACGCAGTATTTT; CDR3aa: CASSLGTRGGTDTQYF
d_gene: -; j_gene: TRBJ2-2; v_gene: TRBV5-3; len: 15; abundance: -; CDR3nt: TGTGCCAGCAGCTCCACCGACTACCCCGCCGGGGAGCTGTTTTTT; CDR3aa: CASSSTDYPAGELFF
d_gene: TRBD1; j_gene: TRBJ2-5; v_gene: TRBV28; len: 15; abundance: -; CDR3nt: TGTGCCAGCAGTGCCGGGACAGGGGGTTTTGAGACCCAGTACTTC; CDR3aa: CASSAGTGGFETQYF
d_gene: -; j_gene: TRBJ2-2; v_gene: TRBV6-6; len: 14; abundance: -; CDR3nt: TGTGCCAGCAAGGGCGGGTCGTACACCGGGGAGCTGTTTTTT; CDR3aa: CASKGGSYTGELFF
d_gene: -; j_gene: TRBJ1-5; v_gene: TRBV9; len: 14; abundance: -; CDR3nt: TGTGCCAGCAGCGTAGATGGCAGCAATCAGCCCCAGCATTTT; CDR3aa: CASSVDGSNQPQHF